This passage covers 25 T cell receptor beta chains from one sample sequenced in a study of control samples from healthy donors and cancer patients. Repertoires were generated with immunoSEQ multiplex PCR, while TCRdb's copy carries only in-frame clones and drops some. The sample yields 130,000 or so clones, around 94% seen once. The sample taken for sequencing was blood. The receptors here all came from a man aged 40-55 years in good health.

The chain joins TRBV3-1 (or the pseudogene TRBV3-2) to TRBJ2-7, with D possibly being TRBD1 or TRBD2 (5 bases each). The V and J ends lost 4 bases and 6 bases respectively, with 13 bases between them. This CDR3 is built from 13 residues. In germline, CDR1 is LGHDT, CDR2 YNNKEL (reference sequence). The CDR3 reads CASSRDPSSEQYF. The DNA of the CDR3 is TGTGCCAGCAGCCGGGACCCCAGCTCCGAGCAGTACTTC.

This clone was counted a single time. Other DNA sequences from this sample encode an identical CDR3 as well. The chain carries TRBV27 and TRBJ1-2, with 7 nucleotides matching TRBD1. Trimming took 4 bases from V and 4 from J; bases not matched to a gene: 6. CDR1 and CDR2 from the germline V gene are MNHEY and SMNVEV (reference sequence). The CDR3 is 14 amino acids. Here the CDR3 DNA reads TGTGCCAGCAGTTCACGGGACAGTTTCTATGGCTACACCTTC. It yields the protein CASSSRDSFYGYTF.

The CDR3 sequence: CASSMGRFYEQYF. The CDR3 DNA sequence: TGTGCCAGTAGTATGGGGCGGTTCTACGAGCAGTACTTC. The V and J genes are TRBV19 and TRBJ2-7; tentatively, D is TRBD1 (5 bases). Germline CDR1 LNHDA, CDR2 SQIVND (reference sequence). Trimming took 3 bases from V and 3 from J, leaving 9 bases between them. This CDR3 has 13 amino acids.

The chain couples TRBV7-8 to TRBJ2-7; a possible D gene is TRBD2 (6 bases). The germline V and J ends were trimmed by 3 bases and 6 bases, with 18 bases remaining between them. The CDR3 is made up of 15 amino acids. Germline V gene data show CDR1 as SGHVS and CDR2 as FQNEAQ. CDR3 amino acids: CASSFLRVEGGEQYF. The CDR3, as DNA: TGTGCCAGCAGCTTCCTACGCGTGGAGGGAGGCGAGCAGTACTTC.

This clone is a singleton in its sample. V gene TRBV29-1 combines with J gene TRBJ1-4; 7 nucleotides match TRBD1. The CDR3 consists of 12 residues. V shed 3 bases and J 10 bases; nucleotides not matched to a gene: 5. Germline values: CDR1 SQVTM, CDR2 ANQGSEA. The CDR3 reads CSVDEGAGKLFF. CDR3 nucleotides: TGCAGCGTTGATGAGGGGGCGGGAAAACTGTTTTTT.

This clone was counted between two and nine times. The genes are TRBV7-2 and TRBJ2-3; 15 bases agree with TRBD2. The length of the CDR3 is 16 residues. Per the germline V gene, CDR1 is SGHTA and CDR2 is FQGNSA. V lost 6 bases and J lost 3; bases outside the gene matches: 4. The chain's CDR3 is CASSGLAGGRTDTQYF. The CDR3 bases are TGTGCCAGCAGTGGACTAGCGGGGGGGCGAACAGATACGCAGTATTTT. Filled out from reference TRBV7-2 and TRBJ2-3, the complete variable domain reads GAGVSQSPSNKVTEKGKDVELRCDPISGHTALYWYRQSLGQGLEFLIYFQGNSAPDKSGLPSDRFSAERTGGSVSTLTIQRTQQEDSAVYLCASSGLAGGRTDTQYFGPGTRLTVL.

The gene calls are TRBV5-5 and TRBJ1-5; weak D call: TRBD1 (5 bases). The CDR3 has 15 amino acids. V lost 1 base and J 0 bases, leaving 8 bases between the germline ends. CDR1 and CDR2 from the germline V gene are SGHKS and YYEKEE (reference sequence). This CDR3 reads CASSLLGDSNQPQHF. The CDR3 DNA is TGTGCCAGCAGCTTGTTAGGGGATAGCAATCAGCCCCAGCATTTT. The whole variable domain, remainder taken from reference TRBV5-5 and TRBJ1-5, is DAGVTQSPTHLIKTRGQQVTLRCSPISGHKSVSWYQQVLGQGPQFIFQYYEKEERGRGNFPDRFSARQFPNYSSELNVNALLLGDSALYLCASSLLGDSNQPQHFGDGTRLSIL.

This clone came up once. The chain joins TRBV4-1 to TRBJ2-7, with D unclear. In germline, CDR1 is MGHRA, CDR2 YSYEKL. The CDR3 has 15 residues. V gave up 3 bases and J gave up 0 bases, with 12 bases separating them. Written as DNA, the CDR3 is TGCGCCAGCAGCCAGCCGACGGCGAGCTCCTACGAGCAGTACTTC. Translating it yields CASSQPTASSYEQYF.

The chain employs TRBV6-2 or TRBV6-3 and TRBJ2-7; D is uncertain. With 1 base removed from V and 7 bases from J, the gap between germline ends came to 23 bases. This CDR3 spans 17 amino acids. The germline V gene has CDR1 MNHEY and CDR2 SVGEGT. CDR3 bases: TGTGCCAGCAGTTACTGGCGAATACCGGGCCCCCCCAGGGAGCAGTACTTC. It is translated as CASSYWRIPGPPREQYF.

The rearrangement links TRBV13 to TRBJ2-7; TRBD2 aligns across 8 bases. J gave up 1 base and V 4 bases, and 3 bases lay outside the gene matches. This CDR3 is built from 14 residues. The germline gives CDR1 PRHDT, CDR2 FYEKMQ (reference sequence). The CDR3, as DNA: TGTGCCAGCAGCTCACTAGCGGAGTCCTACGAGCAGTACTTC. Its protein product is CASSSLAESYEQYF. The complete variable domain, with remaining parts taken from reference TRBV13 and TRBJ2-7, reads AAGVIQSPRHLIKEKRETATLKCYPIPRHDTVYWYQQGPGQDPQFLISFYEKMQSDKGSIPDRFSAQQFSDYHSELNMSSLELGDSALYFCASSSLAESYEQYFGPGTRLTVT.

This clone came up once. CDR3 sequence: CASSLDTGGPFTTQYF. Here the CDR3 DNA reads TGCGCCAGCAGCTTGGATACCGGGGGGCCCTTCACTACCCAGTACTTC. This rearrangement joins TRBV5-1 to TRBJ2-5; maybe TRBD2 (7 bases). Trimming took 0 bases from V and 8 from J, leaving 20 bases between them. The CDR3 consists of 16 residues. The germline CDR1 and CDR2 sequences are SGHRS and YFSETQ.

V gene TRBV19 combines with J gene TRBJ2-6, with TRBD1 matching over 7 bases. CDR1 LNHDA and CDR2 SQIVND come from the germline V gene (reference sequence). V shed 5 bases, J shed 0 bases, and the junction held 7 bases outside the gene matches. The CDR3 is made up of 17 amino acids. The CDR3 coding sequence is TGTGCCAGTAGTCGAGGGGACAGCCCCTCTGGGGCCAACGTCCTGACTTTC. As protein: CASSRGDSPSGANVLTF.

In DNA form, the CDR3 reads TGTGCCAGCAGTGCTACATCGGGGCGCACAGATACGCAGTATTTT. Translation: CASSATSGRTDTQYF. The V and J genes are TRBV2 and TRBJ2-3; D could derive from TRBD1 or TRBD2 (5 bases each). V shed 4 bases and J shed 1 base, with 12 bases lying between them. Per the germline V gene, CDR1 is SNHLY and CDR2 is FYNNEI. The CDR3 has 15 residues.

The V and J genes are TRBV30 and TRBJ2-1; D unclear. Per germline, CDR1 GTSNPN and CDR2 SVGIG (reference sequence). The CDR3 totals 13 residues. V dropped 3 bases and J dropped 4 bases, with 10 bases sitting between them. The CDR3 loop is CAWSSGGYNEQFF. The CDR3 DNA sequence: TGTGCCTGGAGCTCTGGTGGGTACAATGAGCAGTTCTTC.

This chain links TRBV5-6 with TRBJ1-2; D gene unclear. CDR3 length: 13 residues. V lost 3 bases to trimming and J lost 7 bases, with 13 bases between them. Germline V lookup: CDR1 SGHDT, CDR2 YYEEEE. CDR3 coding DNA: TGTGCCAGCAGCTCCGGGGAGGTTCTTGGCTACACCTTC. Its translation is CASSSGEVLGYTF.

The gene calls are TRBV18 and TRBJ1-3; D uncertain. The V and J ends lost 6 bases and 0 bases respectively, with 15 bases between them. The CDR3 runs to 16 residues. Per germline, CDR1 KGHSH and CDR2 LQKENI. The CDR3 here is CASSRTDGISGNTIYF. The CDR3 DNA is TGTGCCAGCTCCCGGACGGACGGAATCTCTGGAAACACCATATATTTT.

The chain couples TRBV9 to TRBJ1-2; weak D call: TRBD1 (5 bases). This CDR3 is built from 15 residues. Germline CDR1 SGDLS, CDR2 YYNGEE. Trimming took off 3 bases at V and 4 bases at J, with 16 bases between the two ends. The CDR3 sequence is CASSGIRDGFYGYTF. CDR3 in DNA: TGTGCCAGCAGCGGAATCCGGGACGGTTTCTATGGCTACACCTTC.

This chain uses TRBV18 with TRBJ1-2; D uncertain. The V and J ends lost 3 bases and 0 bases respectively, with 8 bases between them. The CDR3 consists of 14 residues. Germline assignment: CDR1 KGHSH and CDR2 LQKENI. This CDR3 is CASSPGYPNYGYTF. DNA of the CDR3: TGTGCCAGCTCACCGGGGTACCCTAACTATGGCTACACCTTC.

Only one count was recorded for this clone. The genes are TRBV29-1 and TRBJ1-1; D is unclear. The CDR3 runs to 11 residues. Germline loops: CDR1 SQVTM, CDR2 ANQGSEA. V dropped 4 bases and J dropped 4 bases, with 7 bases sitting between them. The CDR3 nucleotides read TGCAGCGTTGGTCGCGGCACTGAAGCTTTCTTT. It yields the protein CSVGRGTEAFF.

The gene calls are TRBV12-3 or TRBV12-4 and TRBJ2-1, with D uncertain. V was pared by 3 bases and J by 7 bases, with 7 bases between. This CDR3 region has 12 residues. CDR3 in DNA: TGTGCCAGCAGTTTGCCTATTAATGAGCAGTTCTTC. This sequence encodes CASSLPINEQFF.

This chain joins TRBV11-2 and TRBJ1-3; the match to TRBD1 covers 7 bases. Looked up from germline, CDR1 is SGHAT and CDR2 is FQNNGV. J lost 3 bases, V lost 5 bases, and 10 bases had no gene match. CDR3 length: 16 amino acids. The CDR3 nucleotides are TGTGCCAGCAGCCCCTACAGGGGATTTGGTGGAAACACCATATATTTT. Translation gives CASSPYRGFGGNTIYF.

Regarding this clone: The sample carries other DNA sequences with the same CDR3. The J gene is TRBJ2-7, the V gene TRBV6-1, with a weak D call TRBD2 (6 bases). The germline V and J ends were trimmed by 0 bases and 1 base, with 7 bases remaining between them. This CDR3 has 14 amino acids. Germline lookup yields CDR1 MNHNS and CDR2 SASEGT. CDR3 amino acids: CASSEAGGSYEQYF. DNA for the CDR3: TGTGCCAGCAGTGAAGCGGGGGGTTCCTACGAGCAGTACTTC.

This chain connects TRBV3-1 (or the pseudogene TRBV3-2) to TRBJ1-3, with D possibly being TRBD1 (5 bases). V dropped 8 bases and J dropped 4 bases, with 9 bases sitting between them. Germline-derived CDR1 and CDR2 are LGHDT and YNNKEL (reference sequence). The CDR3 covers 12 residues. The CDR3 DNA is TGTGCCAGCGGACACGGGGGAAACACCATATATTTT. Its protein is CASGHGGNTIYF.

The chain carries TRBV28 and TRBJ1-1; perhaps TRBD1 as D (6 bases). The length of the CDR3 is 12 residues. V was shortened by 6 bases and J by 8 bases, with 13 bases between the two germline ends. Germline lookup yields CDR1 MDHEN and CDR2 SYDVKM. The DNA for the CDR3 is TGTGCCAGCAGGATGAGGGGGATAGAAGCTTTCTTT. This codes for CASRMRGIEAFF. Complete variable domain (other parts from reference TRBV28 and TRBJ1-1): DVKVTQSSRYLVKRTGEKVFLECVQDMDHENMFWYRQDPGLGLRLIYFSYDVKMKEKGDIPEGYSVSREKKERFSLILESASTNQTSMYLCASRMRGIEAFFGQGTRLTVV.

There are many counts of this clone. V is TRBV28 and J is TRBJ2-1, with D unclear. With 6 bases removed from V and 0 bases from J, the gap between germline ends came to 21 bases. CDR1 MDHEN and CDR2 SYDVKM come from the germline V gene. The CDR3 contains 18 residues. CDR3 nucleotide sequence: TGTGCCAGCAGCCCAGGCCCATCCGGGTCCCCCTCCTACAATGAGCAGTTCTTC. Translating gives CASSPGPSGSPSYNEQFF.